This is a list of T cell receptor beta chains from one sample in a study of T cells in Graves' hyperthyroidism and ophthalmopathy. TCRdb redid the calling of the multiplex PCR reads with MiXCR, one entry per CDR3 protein. This sample has roughly 240,000 distinct CDR3 sequences, with 16% found just once. The specimen was blood. These receptors came from a woman aged 18-29 years with Graves' ophthalmopathy. The CDR3 runs from the conserved cysteine through the conserved F or W. The D gene is left open where the match is weak. Expanded clones get a size class; other rows say once, few or many, or leave the size out.

v_call,d_call,j_call,clone_size,cdr3_nt,cdr3_aa
TRBV20-1,-,TRBJ2-5,many,TGCAGTGCTTTACCTATTGAGACCCAGTACTTC,CSALPIETQYF
TRBV2,-,TRBJ2-1,many,TGTGCCAGCAGCTTAGTAGGCTACAATGAGCAGTTCTTC,CASSLVGYNEQFF
TRBV6-4,TRBD2,TRBJ2-3,-,TGTGCCAGCAGTGACTCGACTAGCGGGAGCGGCACAGATACGCAGTATTTT,CASSDSTSGSGTDTQYF
TRBV9,-,TRBJ2-3,many,TGTGCCAGCAGCCCTCCAGGGGGGGCAGATACGCAGTATTTT,CASSPPGGADTQYF
TRBV5-6,-,TRBJ1-1,-,TGTGCCAGCAGCTTGGGAGCCGGGGTAGCCACTGAAGCTTTCTTT,CASSLGAGVATEAFF
TRBV28,-,TRBJ1-1,few,TGTGCCGGGCAGGGGACGGGGACTGAAGCTTTCTTT,CAGQGTGTEAFF
TRBV27,-,TRBJ2-1,-,TGTGCCAGCAGTTTATCGAGAGAAACCTACAATGAGCAGTTCTTC,CASSLSRETYNEQFF
TRBV11-3,-,TRBJ2-7,many,TGTGCCAGCAGCTTACCAGGGACGATTTACGAGCAGTACTTC,CASSLPGTIYEQYF
TRBV6-4,TRBD1,TRBJ2-3,-,TGTGCCAGCAGTGGTGGGACAGGTCAACACACAGATACGCAGTATTTT,CASSGGTGQHTDTQYF
TRBV10-3,TRBD2,TRBJ2-1,few,TGTGCCATCACGGCGGGGGGCCCTCAGTTCTTC,CAITAGGPQFF
TRBV6-2/TRBV6-3,-,TRBJ2-5,many,TGTGCCAGCAGTTACTTGTCGGTCCAAGAGACCCAGTACTTC,CASSYLSVQETQYF
TRBV28,TRBD1,TRBJ1-5,many,TGTGCCAGCAGTACGATCGACAGGGGGGGGGGGTATAGCAATCAGCCCCAGCATTTT,CASSTIDRGGGYSNQPQHF
TRBV19,-,TRBJ1-6,few,TGTGCCAGTAGGTCTCCGGGCAGGGGAAATTCACCCCTCCACTTT,CASRSPGRGNSPLHF
TRBV6-1,-,TRBJ2-5,many,TGTGCCAGCAGTGAAGGCGGGTGGGGGGAGACCCAGTACTTC,CASSEGGWGETQYF
TRBV29-1,-,TRBJ2-2,-,TGCAGCGTTGATTTGGAGGGATCCACCGGGGAGCTGTTTTTT,CSVDLEGSTGELFF
TRBV2,-,TRBJ2-1,many,TGTGCCAGCAGTGGAGGGCTAAGGTACAATGAGCAGTTCTTC,CASSGGLRYNEQFF
TRBV20-1,-,TRBJ2-3,-,TGCAGTGCTAGTCCGACAGATACGCAGTATTTT,CSASPTDTQYF
TRBV20-1,TRBD2,TRBJ2-5,many,TGCAGTGCTAGAGATCCGCGGGGGGCCCAAGAGACCCAGTACTTC,CSARDPRGAQETQYF
TRBV11-2,-,TRBJ2-1,many,TGTGCCAGCAGCTTAGTGGGACACGGGAGCTCCTACAATGAGCAGTTCTTC,CASSLVGHGSSYNEQFF
TRBV4-2,TRBD1,TRBJ1-2,-,TGTGCCAGCAGCCAAGGGCGGGGGACAGTCTATGGCTACACCTTC,CASSQGRGTVYGYTF
TRBV7-3,-,TRBJ2-7,many,TGTGCCAGCAGCTTAGGACCGGACAACTACGAGCAGTACTTC,CASSLGPDNYEQYF